Each of the 26 T cell receptor beta chains below was sequenced from the same sample in a study of blood T cell repertoires in COVID-19. Assay: immunoSEQ multiplex PCR; the TCRdb copy retains only in-frame clones and omits some. The sample lists about 220,000 clones; approximately 81% were seen once. The sample comprised peripheral blood. The receptors derive from a woman aged 60-75 years who had recovered from COVID-19.

The gene calls are TRBV9 and TRBJ2-1; D uncertain. Germline CDR1 SGDLS, CDR2 YYNGEE. The V gene lost 0 bases and the J gene lost 2 bases, with 6 bases spanning the gap. CDR3 length: 14 amino acids. The CDR3 sequence: CASSVATAYNEQFF. The DNA for the CDR3 is TGTGCCAGCAGCGTAGCTACTGCCTACAATGAGCAGTTCTTC.

The CDR3 region is CASSLRRDNGELFF. The CDR3 bases are TGTGCCAGCAGTTTGCGACGGGATAACGGGGAGCTGTTTTTT. The V and J genes are TRBV27 and TRBJ2-2; maybe TRBD2 (5 bases). This CDR3 is built from 14 residues. V lost 3 bases to trimming and J lost 7 bases, with 12 bases between them. Germline V CDR1 and CDR2: MNHEY, SMNVEV (reference sequence).

The gene calls are TRBV5-5 and TRBJ1-3, with 9 positions matching TRBD1. V lost 5 bases and J lost 6; bases outside the gene matches: 6. Germline V gene lookup returns CDR1 SGHKS and CDR2 YYEKEE (reference sequence). The CDR3 is 14 residues long. The CDR3 region is CASRFTGGVNTIYF. The CDR3 coding sequence is TGTGCCAGCAGATTCACAGGGGGCGTAAACACCATATATTTT.

The chain uses TRBV6-1 and TRBJ2-2; D unclear. Germline V gives CDR1 MNHNS, CDR2 SASEGT. V was pared by 0 bases and J by 2 bases, with 13 bases between. This CDR3 has 17 amino acids. Here the CDR3 reads CASSEAPQSLNTGELFF. CDR3 nucleotides: TGTGCCAGCAGTGAAGCCCCGCAAAGCTTAAACACCGGGGAGCTGTTTTTT.

The CDR3 here is CASSIETGAAGYTF. CDR3 DNA: TGTGCCAGTAGTATAGAAACAGGGGCTGCTGGCTACACCTTC. The rearrangement links TRBV19 to TRBJ1-2, with 7 bases aligning to TRBD1. Germline V lookup: CDR1 LNHDA, CDR2 SQIVND (reference sequence). There are 14 residues in the CDR3. The V gene end was trimmed by 0 bases and the J gene end by 7 bases; junction bases not matched to a gene: 5.

The V gene is TRBV7-9, the J gene TRBJ1-2, with D maybe TRBD1 (6 bases). V dropped 0 bases and J dropped 4 bases, with 15 bases sitting between them. Germline CDR1 is SEHNR and CDR2 is FQNEAQ (reference sequence). The CDR3 extends over 16 amino acids. The CDR3 here is CASSLAYREGAYGYTF. CDR3 DNA sequence: TGTGCCAGCAGCTTAGCCTACAGGGAGGGCGCCTATGGCTACACCTTC.

The chain employs TRBV12-3 or TRBV12-4 and TRBJ1-1, with D possibly TRBD1 on 5 matching bases. The CDR3 spans 13 residues. V was shortened by 1 base and J by 6 bases, with 9 bases between the two germline ends. CDR3 loop: CASSLVSGAEAFF. In DNA form, the CDR3 reads TGTGCCAGCAGTTTAGTTTCGGGGGCTGAAGCTTTCTTT.

This clone was recorded once. The J gene is TRBJ2-7, the V gene TRBV5-6; 8 bases align to TRBD2. Germline V gives CDR1 SGHDT, CDR2 YYEEEE. The CDR3 contains 16 residues. With 2 bases clipped from V and 6 bases from J, the junction kept 13 bases outside the gene matches. The CDR3 region is CASSFWSGGRETEQYF. CDR3 sequence (DNA): TGTGCCAGCAGCTTTTGGTCGGGGGGGCGTGAGACCGAGCAGTACTTC.

The rearrangement uses TRBV18 and TRBJ2-1; 9 bases are a match to TRBD2. CDR3 length equals 16 residues. The V gene's germline CDR1 is KGHSH and CDR2 LQKENI. V shed 6 bases and J 3 bases; nucleotides not matched to a gene: 9. CDR3 loop: CASSTLAGPFYNEQFF. CDR3 coding DNA: TGTGCCAGCTCGACGCTAGCGGGGCCATTCTACAATGAGCAGTTCTTC.

The chain carries TRBV9 and TRBJ2-1; TRBD2 aligns across 10 bases. This CDR3 comprises 18 residues. V shed 2 bases and J 0 bases; nucleotides not matched to a gene: 8. Germline CDR1 SGDLS, CDR2 YYNGEE. This CDR3 is CASSVSAGGLHSYNEQFF. CDR3 nucleotide sequence: TGTGCCAGCAGCGTTTCAGCGGGGGGGCTTCACTCCTACAATGAGCAGTTCTTC.

The chain uses TRBV7-3 and TRBJ1-1; TRBD1 is a possible D gene (5 bases). V lost 5 bases and J 4 bases, leaving 11 bases between the germline ends. The germline V gene encodes CDR1 SGHTA and CDR2 FQGTGA. CDR3 length: 13 amino acids. The CDR3 protein is CASSQGWGTEAFF. The CDR3 region has the DNA TGTGCCAGCAGCCAGGGCTGGGGCACTGAAGCTTTCTTT.

V is TRBV7-8 and J is TRBJ1-1; 7 bases agree with TRBD1. The CDR3 is 15 amino acids. CDR1 and CDR2 from the germline V gene are SGHVS and FQNEAQ. With V trimmed by 5 bases and J by 7 bases, 13 bases remained unmatched. The CDR3 region has the DNA TGTGCCAGCAGCGATCATAGCAGGGGGAGTAATGAAGCTTTCTTT. It encodes CASSDHSRGSNEAFF.

This clone came up a few times. The sample holds other DNA sequences that translate to the same CDR3. The chain combines TRBV9 with TRBJ1-5, with a tentative D call TRBD1 (6 bases). Germline values: CDR1 SGDLS, CDR2 YYNGEE. The CDR3 extends over 14 amino acids. The ends were cut back, 3 bases at V and 3 bases at J, with 10 bases in the middle. The CDR3 DNA is TGTGCCAGCAGCGCACAGGGATACAATCAGCCCCAGCATTTT. Translated, it gives CASSAQGYNQPQHF.

CDR3 region: CASRPSGGPYSYGYTF. The CDR3 DNA reads TGTGCCAGCAGGCCGTCGGGGGGCCCCTACTCTTATGGCTACACCTTC. The chain recombines TRBV27 with TRBJ1-2; a weak D match, TRBD1 (6 bases). The V end lost 6 bases, the J end lost 5 bases, and 22 bases lay between the germline ends. CDR1 is MNHEY and CDR2 is SMNVEV in the germline V gene (reference sequence). The CDR3 has 16 residues.

This clone was seen a few times. The chain recombines TRBV30 with TRBJ2-5; D may be TRBD1 (6 bases). The CDR3 consists of 14 residues. Trimming took 1 base from V and 3 from J, leaving 12 bases between them. Germline values: CDR1 GTSNPN, CDR2 SVGIG (reference sequence). As DNA, the CDR3 is TGTGCCTGGAGTGCCCAGGGGATCGAAGAGACCCAGTACTTC. As protein: CAWSAQGIEETQYF.

This clone showed up just once. The chain is built from TRBV2 and TRBJ1-2; D ambiguous. CDR3 length: 14 residues. Trimming removed 0 bases from V and 8 bases from J, with 13 bases in between. Per the germline V gene, CDR1 is SNHLY and CDR2 is FYNNEI. DNA of the CDR3: TGTGCCAGCAGTGAAGCAGGAGGGTTGGGGGGCTACACCTTC. It is translated as CASSEAGGLGGYTF.

This clone was recorded a few times. V usage is TRBV19 and J usage is TRBJ1-1; 7 bases align to TRBD1. Per germline, CDR1 LNHDA and CDR2 SQIVND (reference sequence). Trimming cost V 3 bases and J 6 bases; bases outside gene matches: 7. This CDR3 contains 14 residues. As DNA, the CDR3 is TGTGCCAGTAGTATGACAAGGGGGCGGGCTGAAGCTTTCTTT. As protein: CASSMTRGRAEAFF. Filled out from reference TRBV19 and TRBJ1-1, the complete variable domain reads DGGITQSPKYLFRKEGQNVTLSCEQNLNHDAMYWYRQDPGQGLRLIYYSQIVNDFQKGDIAEGYSVSREKKESFPLTVTSAQKNPTAFYLCASSMTRGRAEAFFGQGTRLTVV.

V gene TRBV11-2 combines with J gene TRBJ2-1; the match to TRBD2 covers 7 bases. J was trimmed by 3 bases and V by 1 base; bases with no gene match: 6. The CDR3 is 16 amino acids. Germline values: CDR1 SGHAT, CDR2 FQNNGV. CDR3 sequence reads: CASSLAFLADYNEQFF. In DNA form, the CDR3 reads TGTGCCAGCAGCTTAGCTTTCCTAGCGGACTACAATGAGCAGTTCTTC.

V usage is TRBV6-5 and J usage is TRBJ2-7, with TRBD1 identical over 8 bases. Germline CDR1 MNHEY, CDR2 SVGAGI. The V segment lost 6 bases and the J segment 7 bases; nucleotides outside the gene matches: 11. The length of the CDR3 is 14 residues. Here the CDR3 reads CASRSGTGALEQYF. The DNA of the CDR3 is TGTGCCAGCAGGTCCGGGACAGGAGCTTTGGAGCAGTACTTC.

The CDR3 reads CASSPGGVGNTIYF. The CDR3, as DNA: TGTGCCAGCAGCCCCGGGGGGGTAGGAAACACCATATATTTT. J is TRBJ1-3 and V is TRBV5-4; a weak D match, TRBD1 (5 bases). Germline CDR1 and CDR2: SGHNT and YYREEE (reference sequence). V was shortened by 4 bases and J by 4 bases, with 12 bases between the two germline ends. This CDR3 contains 14 residues.

The chain has TRBV7-9 and TRBJ2-7; weak D call: TRBD2 (6 bases). The germline CDR1 and CDR2 sequences are SEHNR and FQNEAQ (reference sequence). The CDR3 has 13 amino acids. The germline V and J ends were trimmed by 5 bases and 5 bases, with 13 bases remaining between them. The CDR3 region is CASSPRGPHEQYF. CDR3 nucleotide sequence: TGTGCCAGCAGCCCGCGGGGACCCCACGAGCAGTACTTC.

The V call is TRBV27, the J call TRBJ1-1; 7 bases are a match to TRBD1. Germline loops: CDR1 MNHEY, CDR2 SMNVEV (reference sequence). The length of the CDR3 is 17 residues. V lost 5 bases to trimming and J lost 1 base; unmatched junction nucleotides: 13. The CDR3 here is CASSPLHKTGKNTEAFF. The CDR3 DNA is TGTGCCAGCAGTCCCCTCCACAAGACAGGGAAGAACACTGAAGCTTTCTTT.

This chain uses TRBV12-3 or TRBV12-4 with TRBJ2-1; TRBD2 might be the D (6 bases). V shed 7 bases and J shed 14 bases, with 15 bases lying between them. The CDR3 totals 11 residues. DNA for the CDR3: TGTGCCAGCACCCCCGAGAGGGAGGAGTTCTTC. It specifies CASTPEREEFF.

CDR3 in DNA: TGTGCCAGCAGTTATGAGGGCTACGAGCAGTACTTC. Amino acids: CASSYEGYEQYF. The chain is built from TRBV6-5 and TRBJ2-7; tentatively, D is TRBD2 (5 bases). Trimming took off 3 bases at V and 3 bases at J, with 6 bases between the two ends. Germline CDR1 is MNHEY and CDR2 is SVGAGI. The CDR3 runs to 12 residues.

The CDR3, as DNA: TGCGCCAGCAGCTTGGCCGGGTCCCGCGCCTACACCTTC. As protein: CASSLAGSRAYTF. The V gene is TRBV5-1, the J gene TRBJ1-2; D gene ambiguous. Germline CDR1 and CDR2: SGHRS and YFSETQ. The CDR3 covers 13 residues. Trimming cost V 0 bases and J 10 bases, with 13 bases left between them.

V is TRBV5-6 and J is TRBJ2-1; 12 nucleotides agree with TRBD2. V shed 4 bases and J 0 bases; nucleotides not matched to a gene: 8. The CDR3 is made up of 18 amino acids. Germline V gene sequence: CDR1 SGHDT, CDR2 YYEEEE. The CDR3 here is CASSGGTSGWSSYNEQFF. Here the CDR3 DNA reads TGTGCCAGCAGCGGCGGGACTAGCGGGTGGAGCTCCTACAATGAGCAGTTCTTC.